This T cell receptor beta chain was captured in a study of vaccination effects on CD4 cells after COVID-19 (dated by TCRdb to the early 2020s). Study-wide context: Post-vaccine samples across the study were collected a median of 72 days after the second dose, with a range of 14 to 241. SARS-CoV-2 spike-specific CD4+ TCR repertoires were compared before and after mRNA vaccination in COVID-19 convalescent patients and in infection-naive vaccine recipients. Cultures from other donors in the study were sequenced with the Oncomine TCR Beta short-read assay on an Illumina iSeq 100. A total of 10 COVID-19 convalescent patients and several SARS-CoV-2-naive healthy vaccine recipients were included in the full study.

Study-level results and caveats: Among healthy vaccine recipients, nearly all vaccine-induced clones were SARS-CoV-2 mono-reactive, and only 1 of 255 was cross-reactive with common cold coronaviruses. The study was limited by a small number of convalescent patients, and early post-infection timepoints were lacking. Clones induced by infection and clones induced by vaccination both contracted markedly at late timepoints after vaccination, which fits with T cell responses waning over time.

CDR1 and CDR2 are read off the germline V gene as SNHLY and FYNNEI. Including cysteine and phenylalanine, the CDR3 has 14 amino acids. Only CDR3 DNA is held: 42 bases, read in frame from base 1. V is clipped by 6 bases and J by 6 bases, and the sequence between their germline boundaries is 15 bases long. To identify antigen-specific CD4+ T cell clonotypes by their expansion, the ViraFEST assay first stimulated PBMC with viral peptide pools and then applied TCR sequencing. After around 11 days of culture, CD4+ T cells were isolated with the EasySep CD4+ T cell isolation kit. Each participant received two doses of an mRNA SARS-CoV-2 vaccine, either BNT162b2 or mRNA-1273. The absence of prior SARS-CoV-2 infection in healthy vaccine recipients was confirmed by negative nucleocapsid antibodies before and after vaccination. Roughly 2.1 million PBMC per well were cultured in IMDM with roughly 5% human AB serum, roughly 10 IU/ml IL-2 and gentamicin, plus 10 ug/ml peptides. On days 3 and 7, half of the culture medium was replaced with fresh IL-2-containing medium. Unless otherwise noted, each peptide stimulation condition was cultured in triplicate wells. Using Ficoll-Paque Plus gradient centrifugation, PBMC were separated from whole blood and then either used fresh or cryopreserved at -140C. The spike proteins of SARS-CoV-2 and of the common cold coronaviruses HCoV-NL63, HCoV-OC43 and HCoV-229E were spanned by overlapping peptide pools. The QIAamp micro DNA kit was used to extract genomic DNA from the cultured CD4+ T cells.

On this clone itself: What this receptor recognizes is not known. No much larger clone exists at a distance of one base, and base qualities are not known.

The library was built by means of the immunoSEQ multiplex PCR assay. DNA from the CD4+ T cells that had been cultured and isolated underwent TCR beta CDR3 sequencing. Concerning the study's data processing: Non-productive TCR sequences were removed and reads were trimmed to the CDR3 region, keeping CDR3s of at least 7 amino acids. The MANAFEST web app was used to identify antigen-specific clonotypes by comparing expansion in peptide wells with expansion in reference cultures. To be called positive, a clone needed expansion at FDR<0.05 compared with the reference and with all other wells, an odds ratio greater than 5, and a frequency greater than 0.1% in two replicate wells. A clonotype was called cross-reactive if it was significantly expanded both in SARS-CoV-2 spike wells and in at least one common cold coronavirus spike condition. Using the stringdist R package, CDR3 similarity was measured by Levenshtein distance, and unrooted trees were constructed with ape in R 3.6.1. Held by TCRdb, this immuneACCESS table contains in-frame sequences only and omits some clones. Under half of the omission traces to an unresolved V gene where checked; the cause of the rest is unknown. V and J calls and clone size are copied from that table; D and trimming were computed from the DNA. This sample has 80,000 to 95,000 clones in its table, and under 80% of those were observed once. 1.1% of the sample is held by the ten biggest clonotypes.

The chain couples TRBV2 to TRBJ1-5; a tentative D match to TRBD1 spans 5 bases. Specimen: CD4+ T cells from PBMCs cultured with HCoV-OC43 spike peptides, collected after COVID-19 vaccination. The meaning of the sample's cell subset or site label: HCoV-OC43 spike overlapping peptide pool stimulation. This sequence originates from a human donor who received a COVID-19 vaccine. Here the CDR3 is given as CASSLGALIQPQHF. The sequenced DNA: TGTGCCAGCAGCCTTGGGGCGCTTATTCAGCCCCAGCATTTT.